This entry is about one TCR beta chain. Its antigen is unknown. One end of the junction fails to match germline, which may point to a read error. Then a second PCR, running roughly 7 to 11 cycles, was carried out with a sample-barcoded 5' primer and a J-beta primer mix. MiXCR, run by TCRdb on the 5' RACE reads, gives a single entry per CDR3 protein. The sample consists of 800,000 or so distinct CDR3 sequences, roughly 46% of them appearing once. CDR1 is DFQATT and CDR2 is SNEGSKA in the germline V gene (reference sequence). This CDR3 comprises 14 residues. This sample stems from a study of blood T cells in healthy people across ages. The study's findings and limits: As age increased, TCR beta diversity per million T cells fell in a roughly linear fashion.

Isolation per sample recovered at least 7 million PBMCs. Sequenced material: blood. The TCR sequence derives from a man of 80 years or more in good health. This sequence joins TRBV20-1 and TRBJ1-5; D remains ambiguous. The chain's CDR3 is CSASLANSNQPRHF. DNA for the CDR3: TGCAGTGCTAGTCTCGCGAATAGCAATCAGCCCCGGCATTTT.